The 26 T cell receptor beta chains presented below share a single source sample, sequenced in a study of Ad26.COV2.S vaccination and SARS-CoV-2 variants. Assay: immunoSEQ multiplex PCR; the TCRdb copy retains only in-frame clones and omits some. The sample yields fewer than 900,000 clones, roughly 90% seen once. Described treatment: 15 to 20 received Ad26.COV2.S at low or high dose, single or two shots; a few received placebo; per-sample allocation not given. The samples were gathered on day 63 after the first injection of vaccine or placebo. The sequencing here drew on peripheral blood, taken in a trial of Ad26.COV2.S vaccine versus placebo. All receptors come from a person between 18 and 59 years old who received the Ad26.COV2.S COVID-19 vaccine or a placebo.

The gene calls are TRBV19 and TRBJ2-7, with D possibly matching TRBD2 (7 bases). From germline, CDR1 is LNHDA and CDR2 SQIVND (reference sequence). Trimming took 5 bases from V and 6 from J, leaving 17 bases between them. The CDR3 totals 14 residues. The CDR3 DNA sequence: TGTGCCAGTAGTCTCCTCCGTGGGGGGGCCGAGCAGTACTTC. As protein: CASSLLRGGAEQYF.

J is TRBJ2-1 and V is TRBV7-8; D may be TRBD1 (7 bases). CDR1 and CDR2 from the germline V gene are SGHVS and FQNEAQ. The V end lost 1 base, the J end lost 3 bases, and 16 bases lay between the germline ends. The CDR3 has 17 amino acids. DNA of the CDR3: TGTGCCAGCAGCTTAGAAGGGTCAGGGGGGTACTACAATGAGCAGTTCTTC. Translated, it gives CASSLEGSGGYYNEQFF.

V and J are TRBV5-5 and TRBJ2-7; possible D gene TRBD1, 5 bases. The V end was cut by 1 base, the J end by 3 bases, with 11 bases between. Germline CDR1 and CDR2: SGHKS and YYEKEE (reference sequence). The CDR3 runs to 14 residues. The CDR3 DNA reads TGTGCCAGCAGCTTGACAGGACCTCACTACGAGCAGTACTTC. The encoded protein is CASSLTGPHYEQYF.

This chain connects TRBV19 to TRBJ2-5; 8 bases map to TRBD2. In germline, CDR1 is LNHDA, CDR2 SQIVND (reference sequence). The junction had 10 bases not matched to a gene; V was cut back by 5 bases and J by 2 bases. This CDR3 spans 16 amino acids. CDR3 sequence (DNA): TGTGCCAGTAGTGACGCCCGGGGACTAGTACAAGAGACCCAGTACTTC. This codes for CASSDARGLVQETQYF.

DNA for the CDR3: TGTGCCAGCAGCTTAAGGGACACCAATCAGCCCCAGCATTTT. Translation gives CASSLRDTNQPQHF. This chain joins TRBV11-3 and TRBJ1-5, with D perhaps TRBD1 (6 bases). Trimming shortened V by 2 bases and J by 3 bases, and 8 bases separated the two germline ends. This CDR3 is built from 14 residues. The germline gives CDR1 SGHNT, CDR2 YENEEA. The whole variable domain, remainder taken from reference TRBV11-3 and TRBJ1-5, is EAGVVQSPRYKIIEKKQPVAFWCNPISGHNTLYWYLQNLGQGPELLIRYENEEAVDDSQLPKDRFSAERLKGVDSTLKIQPAELGDSAVYLCASSLRDTNQPQHFGDGTRLSIL.

The rearrangement joins TRBV5-4 to TRBJ2-2; D is perhaps TRBD1 or TRBD2 (6 bases each). Germline CDR1 reads SGHNT; CDR2 reads YYREEE (reference sequence). CDR3 length equals 18 residues. Trimming removed 2 bases from V and 7 bases from J, with 24 bases in between. The CDR3: CASSLGASGASVGGELFF. The CDR3 DNA follows: TGTGCCAGCAGCTTAGGGGCCTCGGGGGCTAGCGTAGGCGGGGAGCTGTTTTTT. The whole variable domain, filled in from reference TRBV5-4 and TRBJ2-2, reads ETGVTQSPTHLIKTRGQQVTLRCSSQSGHNTVSWYQQALGQGPQFIFQYYREEENGRGNFPPRFSGLQFPNYSSELNVNALELDDSALYLCASSLGASGASVGGELFFGEGSRLTVL.

The chain uses TRBV7-2 and TRBJ2-5; 8 bases are shared with TRBD2. The V and J ends lost 5 bases and 5 bases, in that order; junction bases with no gene match: 7. The CDR3 is 14 amino acids. Germline V lookup: CDR1 SGHTA, CDR2 FQGNSA. The CDR3 sequence: CASSVSLAEETQYF. The CDR3 nucleotides read TGTGCCAGCAGCGTCTCACTAGCGGAGGAGACCCAGTACTTC.

The DNA for the CDR3 is TGTGCCATCAGTGAAGCCGGGACAGGGAACTACGAGCAGTACTTC. Its translation: CAISEAGTGNYEQYF. V is TRBV10-3 and J is TRBJ2-7; 9 nucleotides align to TRBD1. V gave up 3 bases and J gave up 3 bases; unmatched junction bases: 6. Germline V lookup: CDR1 ENHRY, CDR2 SYGVKD. CDR3 length: 15 residues.

CDR3 sequence: CASSQLGAVSYNEQFF. For the CDR3, the DNA is TGTGCCAGCAGCCAACTGGGGGCAGTCTCCTACAATGAGCAGTTCTTC. The V call is TRBV7-2, the J call TRBJ2-1; D might be TRBD1 (6 bases). Germline lookup yields CDR1 SGHTA and CDR2 FQGNSA. The germline V and J ends were trimmed by 5 bases and 0 bases, with 14 bases remaining between them. The CDR3 runs 16 residues.

The chain links TRBV27 to TRBJ2-7; possibly TRBD1 or TRBD2 for D (5 bases each). The CDR3 totals 16 residues. The germline V gene has CDR1 MNHEY and CDR2 SMNVEV (reference sequence). Trimming took off 0 bases at V and 3 bases at J, with 15 bases between the two ends. The CDR3 loop is CASSLSDGTVRYEQYF. In nucleotides, the CDR3 is TGTGCCAGCAGTTTATCGGACGGGACGGTACGCTACGAGCAGTACTTC.

This clone was picked up one time. This chain joins TRBV6-1 and TRBJ2-7, with D perhaps matching TRBD1 or TRBD2 (6 bases each). This CDR3 region has 15 residues. Trimming took 3 bases from V and 2 from J, leaving 14 bases between them. The germline V gene has CDR1 MNHNS and CDR2 SASEGT. CDR3 in DNA: TGTGCCAGCAGTGAGGCGGGACAACCTACCTACGAGCAGTACTTC. Protein product: CASSEAGQPTYEQYF.

The rearrangement links TRBV6-2 or TRBV6-3 to TRBJ2-1; D possibly corresponds to TRBD2 (5 bases). The germline V and J ends were trimmed by 6 bases and 8 bases, with 20 bases remaining between them. Germline V gene data show CDR1 as MNHEY and CDR2 as SVGEGT. This CDR3 has 15 amino acids. CDR3 sequence: CASSPTLNGLYEQFF. CDR3 DNA sequence: TGTGCCAGCAGCCCAACCCTCAATGGACTTTATGAGCAGTTCTTC.

Notes on this clone: One end of the junction fails to match germline, which may point to a read error. V gene TRBV15 combines with J gene TRBJ2-3; 7 bases fit TRBD2. Germline V lookup: CDR1 LNHNV, CDR2 YYDKDF (reference sequence). The CDR3 covers 13 residues. The CDR3 nucleotides are TGTGCCACCAGCAGAGAGATCGATGGGCGGGGGAATTTT. Translated, it gives CATSREIDGRGNF.

In this sample, this clone turned up once. CDR3 nucleotides: TGTGCCAGCAGCTTAGGGCTAGCGGATAACATTCAGTACTTC. This translates into CASSLGLADNIQYF. The V call is TRBV7-2, the J call TRBJ2-4; 7 bases map to TRBD2. Germline CDR1 is SGHTA and CDR2 is FQGNSA. CDR3 length: 14 amino acids. V gave up 1 base and J gave up 7 bases; unmatched junction bases: 4.

This clone appeared once. The chain couples TRBV6-2 or TRBV6-3 to TRBJ2-5, with 7 bases aligning to TRBD1. With 6 bases clipped from V and 4 bases from J, the junction kept 5 bases outside the gene matches. The CDR3 totals 13 residues. Germline-derived CDR1 and CDR2 are MNHEY and SVGEGT. The CDR3 DNA reads TGTGCCAGCAGGCCTGGGACAGCAGAGACCCAGTACTTC. Amino acid sequence: CASRPGTAETQYF.

V gene TRBV19 combines with J gene TRBJ2-7; maybe TRBD2 (6 bases). CDR3 size: 13 residues. V lost 10 bases to trimming and J lost 0 bases, with 13 bases between them. Germline CDR1 is LNHDA and CDR2 is SQIVND (reference sequence). CDR3 in DNA: TGTGCCACCGGGGACGGGAGCTCCTACGAGCAGTACTTC. It yields the protein CATGDGSSYEQYF.

This chain uses TRBV14 with TRBJ1-4; tentatively, D is TRBD1 (6 bases). Germline lookup yields CDR1 SGHDN and CDR2 FVKESK. CDR3 length: 17 residues. V lost 0 bases and J lost 7, with 18 bases in between. Written as DNA, the CDR3 is TGTGCCAGCAGCCAAGATAGGGGGGGGAACGTCGTTGAAAAACTGTTTTTT. Its protein product is CASSQDRGGNVVEKLFF.

V and J are TRBV4-3 and TRBJ2-3; 7 bases are shared with TRBD2. The ends lost 0 bases at V and 0 bases at J; junction bases unmatched: 9. The V gene's germline CDR1 is LGHNA and CDR2 YSLEER. CDR3 length: 18 residues. The CDR3 spells CASSQERLGGRSTDTQYF. For the CDR3, the DNA is TGCGCCAGCAGCCAAGAAAGGTTGGGGGGGAGAAGCACAGATACGCAGTATTTT.

The rearrangement joins TRBV6-2 or TRBV6-3 to TRBJ2-6, with TRBD1 matching 9 bases. V lost 0 bases and J lost 0; bases outside the gene matches: 6. CDR1 MNHEY and CDR2 SVGEGT come from the germline V gene. The CDR3 runs 19 residues. The CDR3 region is CASSYSGQGPDSGANVLTF. CDR3 nucleotide sequence: TGTGCCAGCAGTTACTCAGGACAGGGGCCCGACTCTGGGGCCAACGTCCTGACTTTC.

V gene TRBV3-1 (or the pseudogene TRBV3-2) combines with J gene TRBJ2-2; weak D call: TRBD2 (5 bases). V lost 4 bases to trimming and J lost 5 bases, with 17 bases between them. Germline V lookup: CDR1 LGHDT, CDR2 YNNKEL (reference sequence). CDR3 length: 16 amino acids. CDR3 residues: CASSPQLGLDTGELFF. The CDR3 DNA reads as TGTGCCAGCAGCCCCCAACTAGGATTAGATACCGGGGAGCTGTTTTTT.

J is TRBJ2-5 and V is TRBV10-3, with 11 bases matching TRBD2. The CDR3 is 15 amino acids. Losses at the gene ends were 10 bases for V and 5 bases for J; bases not matched to a gene: 12. Germline loops: CDR1 ENHRY, CDR2 SYGVKD. CDR3 region: CATLPTSGSQETQYF. DNA of the CDR3: TGTGCCACGTTACCAACTAGCGGGAGTCAGGAGACCCAGTACTTC.

The chain has TRBV2 and TRBJ1-5; TRBD1 might be the D (5 bases). Between the trimmed V and J ends, which lost 4 bases and 7 bases, there was a span of 11 bases. Germline V gives CDR1 SNHLY, CDR2 FYNNEI. The CDR3 spans 13 residues. CDR3 DNA: TGTGCCAGCAGTGCGACAGTGCCACAGCCCCAGCATTTT. This sequence encodes CASSATVPQPQHF. The variable domain in full, with the rest retrieved from reference TRBV2 and TRBJ1-5, is EPEVTQTPSHQVTQMGQEVILRCVPISNHLYFYWYRQILGQKVEFLVSFYNNEISEKSEIFDDQFSVERPDGSNFTLKIRSTKLEDSAMYFCASSATVPQPQHFGDGTRLSIL.

This chain connects TRBV7-9 to TRBJ2-1; TRBD2 is a possible D gene (5 bases). CDR1 is SEHNR, CDR2 FQNEAQ, per germline (reference sequence). V was trimmed by 2 bases and J by 6 bases, leaving 17 bases between them. The CDR3 consists of 16 residues. CDR3 sequence reads: CASSLYLLAGRNEQFF. The CDR3 DNA reads TGTGCCAGCAGCTTATATTTGCTAGCCGGGCGCAATGAGCAGTTCTTC.

The V gene is TRBV11-2, the J gene TRBJ1-2; 8 positions agree with TRBD1. Germline CDR1 SGHAT, CDR2 FQNNGV. This CDR3 is 14 amino acids long. Germline trimming cut 1 base from V and 8 bases from J; bases unmatched to any gene: 6. The CDR3 bases are TGTGCCAGCAGCTTAGTTACAGGGGGATGGGGCTACACCTTC. Translating it yields CASSLVTGGWGYTF.

In its sample, this clone was seen once. The chain links TRBV7-2 to TRBJ1-6; tentatively, D is TRBD1 (6 bases). With 2 bases removed from V and 9 bases from J, the gap between germline ends came to 14 bases. Germline V CDR1 and CDR2: SGHTA, FQGNSA. The CDR3 sequence is 15 residues long. The CDR3 reads CASSLIQGGGSPLHF. The CDR3 coding sequence is TGTGCCAGCAGCTTAATACAGGGAGGGGGTTCACCCCTCCACTTT.

The chain employs TRBV5-4 and TRBJ1-2, with 8 nucleotides matching TRBD1. The germline gives CDR1 SGHNT, CDR2 YYREEE (reference sequence). This CDR3 region has 15 residues. Trimming cost V 8 bases and J 8 bases; bases outside gene matches: 17. The CDR3: CASTTVDNRGGGYTF. The CDR3 nucleotides read TGTGCCAGTACCACGGTGGACAACAGGGGGGGAGGCTACACCTTC.